A selection of T cell receptor beta chains follows, all from one sample in a study of shared clonotypes between healthy human individuals. Libraries were prepared by immunoSEQ multiplex PCR; TCRdb keeps only in-frame clonotypes and omits some of them. The table lists about 2 million clones, 85% to 95% of them singletons, with 1% to 1.5% in the top ten. Sequenced sample: naive CD8+ T cells sorted from blood. Receptors originate from a man between 18 and 35 years old in good health. Both conserved end residues are part of each CDR3. Each record gives: D gene, V gene, J gene, clone size, CDR3 DNA, CDR3 protein. The D gene is left open where the match is weak. Clone size appears in some rows only: once, few, many, or a class for an expanded clone.

-	TRBV7-6	TRBJ2-7	-	TGTGCCAGCAGCTTATTAACAGGGCCTCCCTACGAGCAGTACTTC	CASSLLTGPPYEQYF
-	TRBV7-9	TRBJ1-2	once	TGTGCCAGCAGCGGACGAGGGGCTCTTGGCTACACCTTC	CASSGRGALGYTF
-	TRBV7-8	TRBJ2-7	-	TGTGCCAGCTCCCAGGGGGGAAACTACGAGCAGTACTTC	CASSQGGNYEQYF
TRBD1	TRBV5-4	TRBJ2-6	once	TGTGCCAGCAGCTCGACAGGGGAGGCCGGGGCCAACGTCCTGACTTTC	CASSSTGEAGANVLTF
-	TRBV30	TRBJ2-5	-	TGTGCCTGGAGTCGACAAGAGACCCAGTACTTC	CAWSRQETQYF
TRBD1	TRBV19	TRBJ2-7	-	TGTGCCAGTACCACGACAGGGGCGGGCGACGAGCAGTACTTC	CASTTTGAGDEQYF
-	TRBV4-1	TRBJ1-2	once	TGCGCCAGCAGCCAGGGGGGAAACTATGGCTACACCTTC	CASSQGGNYGYTF
-	TRBV5-6	TRBJ2-7	-	TGTGCCAGCAGCTTGGGGGGGTCGGCCTACGAGCAGTACTTC	CASSLGGSAYEQYF
TRBD2	TRBV2	TRBJ2-3	-	TGTGCCAGTCGACTAGCGGGGGGAGGAACAGATACGCAGTATTTT	CASRLAGGGTDTQYF
-	TRBV7-9	TRBJ1-2	-	TGTGCCAGCAGCTTAAAAGGGAGTATAGATGGCTACACCTTC	CASSLKGSIDGYTF
TRBD1	TRBV2	TRBJ2-7	-	TGTGCCAGGGGGGACAGCAAATACGAGCAGTACTTC	CARGDSKYEQYF
TRBD1	TRBV28	TRBJ1-2	-	TGTGCCAGCAGTCACACAGGGGGCGCTGGCTATGGCTACACCTTC	CASSHTGGAGYGYTF
-	TRBV27	TRBJ1-1	-	TGTGCCAGCAGTCAGGGGAAGGGGGCTGAAGCTTTCTTT	CASSQGKGAEAFF
TRBD1	TRBV27	TRBJ1-2	-	TGTGCCAGCAGTTTCCGGCAGGGGGCTTGGGGCTACACCTTC	CASSFRQGAWGYTF
TRBD1	TRBV7-9	TRBJ2-2	-	TGTGCCAGCAGCTTCCCCCGGGACAGGGGAAACACCGGGGAGCTGTTTTTT	CASSFPRDRGNTGELFF
-	TRBV2	TRBJ2-7	-	TGTGCCAGCAGTGACTGGCAGGGGGGTTACGAGCAGTACTTC	CASSDWQGGYEQYF